One and the same sample provided the 21 T cell receptor beta chains below, sequenced in a study of long-term antiretroviral therapy in people with HIV. The assay used was immunoSEQ (version v3.0), run at survey level. Some clones are missing from TCRdb's copy, which holds only in-frame ones; the method was immunoSEQ multiplex PCR. This table holds approximately 32,000 clones, about 83% found once. Sequencing used unsorted PBMCs, obtained 0.4 years before starting antiretroviral therapy. The receptors here all came from a man aged 18 to 30 with HIV.

The chain uses TRBV6-1 and TRBJ1-1; a weak D match, TRBD1 (5 bases). The CDR3 is 14 residues long. V was shortened by 1 base and J by 10 bases, with 16 bases between the two germline ends. Per the germline V gene, CDR1 is MNHNS and CDR2 is SASEGT. CDR3 region: CASSEGGTKLGAFF. The CDR3 DNA is TGTGCCAGCAGTGAAGGGGGGACTAAACTTGGAGCTTTCTTT.

The chain employs TRBV5-3 and TRBJ1-2, with D possibly being TRBD1 (5 bases). TRBV5-3 is an open reading frame whose function is uncertain. Deletions cut 4 bases from V and 6 bases from J, with 19 bases between. The CDR3 extends over 15 amino acids. In DNA form, the CDR3 reads TGTGCCAGAAGCCCGCAGGGCAGAACCCGACATGGCTACACCTTC. This sequence encodes CARSPQGRTRHGYTF.

This clone came up a few times. V gene TRBV7-9 combines with J gene TRBJ1-2; 11 bases agree with TRBD1. The V and J ends lost 6 bases and 8 bases, in that order; junction bases with no gene match: 8. The CDR3 contains 14 residues. Germline V gene sequence: CDR1 SEHNR, CDR2 FQNEAQ (reference sequence). The CDR3 protein is CASSLWTGGRGYTF. In DNA, the CDR3 is TGTGCCAGCAGTCTATGGACAGGGGGCAGAGGCTACACCTTC.

The chain is built from TRBV4-3 and TRBJ2-3; D remains unclear. Trimming took off 0 bases at V and 10 bases at J, with 17 bases between the two ends. Germline V gene lookup returns CDR1 LGHNA and CDR2 YSLEER. The CDR3 runs to 15 residues. The CDR3 loop is CASSQESVASYSQYF. The CDR3 DNA reads TGCGCCAGCAGCCAAGAATCGGTAGCTAGTTACTCGCAGTATTTT.

V gene TRBV11-2 combines with J gene TRBJ1-2; D unresolved. Germline V gives CDR1 SGHAT, CDR2 FQNNGV. V was pared by 6 bases and J by 2 bases, with 10 bases between. CDR3 length equals 13 residues. CDR3 in amino acids: CASRRAENYGYTF. CDR3 bases: TGTGCCAGCAGGAGGGCCGAAAACTATGGCTACACCTTC.

This clone came up once. The gene calls are TRBV6-5 and TRBJ1-3; TRBD1 is a possible D gene (5 bases). This CDR3 has 14 residues. The V and J ends lost 6 bases and 0 bases respectively, with 9 bases between them. The germline gives CDR1 MNHEY, CDR2 SVGAGI. CDR3 amino acids: CASSGASSGNTIYF. Written as DNA, the CDR3 is TGTGCCAGCAGCGGGGCCTCCTCTGGAAACACCATATATTTT.

J is TRBJ2-7 and V is TRBV27; 13 bases fit TRBD2. V gave up 5 bases and J gave up 6 bases; unmatched junction bases: 13. This CDR3 is built from 17 residues. The germline CDR1 and CDR2 sequences are MNHEY and SMNVEV (reference sequence). As DNA, the CDR3 is TGTGCCAGCAGTCCAACCGGACTAGCGGGAGATGGACTCGAGCAGTACTTC. Protein product: CASSPTGLAGDGLEQYF.

V is TRBV18 and J is TRBJ2-1; a possible D gene is TRBD1 (5 bases). CDR3 length: 15 amino acids. V was pared by 3 bases and J by 7 bases, with 16 bases between. Per the germline V gene, CDR1 is KGHSH and CDR2 is LQKENI. CDR3 protein: CASSPGRRRGNEQFF. The CDR3 region has the DNA TGTGCCAGCTCACCGGGGCGCCGAAGGGGAAATGAGCAGTTCTTC. The whole variable domain, filled in from reference TRBV18 and TRBJ2-1, reads NAGVMQNPRHLVRRRGQEARLRCSPMKGHSHVYWYRQLPEEGLKFMVYLQKENIIDESGMPKERFSAEFPKEGPSILRIQQVVRGDSAAYFCASSPGRRRGNEQFFGPGTRLTVL.

As for this clone: A read error may produce the germline difference seen at one junction end. V and J are TRBV2 and TRBJ2-3; 8 bases agree with TRBD2. CDR1 and CDR2 from the germline V gene are SNHLY and FYNNEI. CDR3 size: 15 residues. The CDR3 DNA follows: TGTGCCAGCAGGGAAGAGCGGGGGAACACAGATACGCAGTATTTT. Encoded protein: CASREERGNTDTQYF.

The chain combines TRBV30 with TRBJ1-1, with D possibly TRBD1 on 5 matching bases. V lost 4 bases, J lost 11 bases, and 14 bases lay in between. The germline CDR1 and CDR2 sequences are GTSNPN and SVGIG (reference sequence). The CDR3 has 11 residues. This CDR3 is CAWNGRREAFF. The CDR3 DNA is TGTGCCTGGAACGGGCGCAGGGAGGCTTTCTTT.

The V call is TRBV19, the J call TRBJ2-5, with 8 bases aligning to TRBD2. This CDR3 spans 14 amino acids. Unmatched junction bases numbered 8, after V lost 4 bases and J lost 7 bases. Germline CDR1 is LNHDA and CDR2 is SQIVND (reference sequence). CDR3 residues: CASSRGIGGGTQYF. The CDR3 bases are TGTGCCAGTAGTAGAGGGATCGGGGGGGGGACCCAGTACTTC.

The chain is built from TRBV5-6 and TRBJ2-7; D is possibly TRBD1 (6 bases). Trimming shortened V by 0 bases and J by 8 bases, and 21 bases separated the two germline ends. The germline gives CDR1 SGHDT, CDR2 YYEEEE. The CDR3 covers 16 residues. The CDR3 DNA is TGTGCCAGCAGCTTGGATTTAGGGACATGGGGAAGGAAGCAGTACTTC. This gives the protein CASSLDLGTWGRKQYF. The whole variable domain, filled in from reference TRBV5-6 and TRBJ2-7, reads DAGVTQSPTHLIKTRGQQVTLRCSPKSGHDTVSWYQQALGQGPQFIFQYYEEEERQRGNFPDRFSGHQFPNYSSELNVNALLLGDSALYLCASSLDLGTWGRKQYFGPGTRLTVT.

The chain joins TRBV2 to TRBJ1-4; possible D gene TRBD1, 5 bases. Germline V gives CDR1 SNHLY, CDR2 FYNNEI. V lost 8 bases to trimming and J lost 6 bases, with 16 bases between them. The CDR3 extends over 14 amino acids. The CDR3 DNA is TGTGCCAGCTTCTCGAGGCCGGGGGATGAAAAACTGTTTTTT. Amino acid sequence: CASFSRPGDEKLFF.

This clone was counted a single time. The chain links TRBV11-2 to TRBJ1-2; D is uncertain. Germline V CDR1 and CDR2: SGHAT, FQNNGV. The CDR3 is made up of 13 amino acids. V lost 0 bases and J 6 bases, leaving 8 bases between the germline ends. DNA for the CDR3: TGTGCCAGCAGCTTAGATTATGCTCATGGCTACACCTTC. Translation: CASSLDYAHGYTF.

The chain uses TRBV25-1 and TRBJ2-5; D not resolved. The CDR3 length is 14 residues. Germline-derived CDR1 and CDR2 are MGHDK and SYGVNS. V lost 2 bases, J lost 0 bases, and 7 bases lay in between. CDR3 residues: CASSEKAYQETQYF. The DNA for the CDR3 is TGTGCCAGCAGTGAAAAAGCCTACCAAGAGACCCAGTACTTC.

V gene TRBV6-5 combines with J gene TRBJ1-5; D uncertain. The CDR3 loop spans 16 amino acids. Germline CDR1 MNHEY, CDR2 SVGAGI. V dropped 2 bases and J dropped 6 bases, with 17 bases sitting between them. DNA for the CDR3: TGTGCCAGCAGTTACCGTAAATCAACGCGCAGTCAGCCCCAGCATTTT. This codes for CASSYRKSTRSQPQHF.

The rearrangement uses TRBV5-1 and TRBJ2-5; unclear D gene. The CDR3 has 13 amino acids. The V gene lost 3 bases and the J gene lost 1 base, with 7 bases spanning the gap. Germline V lookup: CDR1 SGHRS, CDR2 YFSETQ. The CDR3 is CASSSTFQETQYF. For the CDR3, the DNA is TGCGCCAGCAGCTCCACATTCCAAGAGACCCAGTACTTC.

This chain links TRBV27 with TRBJ2-7; 11 bases are a match to TRBD2. The V and J ends lost 4 bases and 5 bases, in that order; junction bases with no gene match: 4. The CDR3 runs to 14 residues. Germline V lookup: CDR1 MNHEY, CDR2 SMNVEV (reference sequence). The CDR3 DNA is TGTGCCAGCAGTTCCCCGACTAGCGGGAACGAGCAGTACTTC. This gives the protein CASSSPTSGNEQYF.

V usage is TRBV27 and J usage is TRBJ2-3; TRBD1 agrees at 7 bases. The CDR3 length is 14 residues. Germline CDR1 is MNHEY and CDR2 is SMNVEV (reference sequence). V gave up 8 bases and J gave up 5 bases; unmatched junction bases: 10. CDR3: CASGPDRVIDTQYF. The CDR3 coding sequence is TGTGCCAGCGGGCCAGACAGGGTAATAGATACGCAGTATTTT.

The chain combines TRBV10-3 with TRBJ2-2; TRBD2 matches 11 bases. There are 15 residues in the CDR3. The junction had 2 bases not matched to a gene; V was cut back by 7 bases and J by 1 base. CDR1 ENHRY and CDR2 SYGVKD come from the germline V gene. This CDR3 is CAIMGTSGNTGELFF. Here the CDR3 DNA reads TGTGCCATCATGGGGACTAGCGGGAACACCGGGGAGCTGTTTTTT.

This chain links TRBV30 with TRBJ1-4; D unclear. V was trimmed by 5 bases and J by 0 bases, leaving 10 bases between them. This CDR3 is built from 14 residues. The germline V gene has CDR1 GTSNPN and CDR2 SVGIG (reference sequence). The CDR3 nucleotides read TGTGCCTGGTCGGTTGGAGCAACTAATGAAAAACTGTTTTTT. This gives the protein CAWSVGATNEKLFF.